These 7 T cell receptor beta chains were sequenced from one sample in a study of blood T cell repertoires in COVID-19. Profiled with immunoSEQ multiplex PCR; TCRdb holds only in-frame clones, not every one. The table shows about 200,000 clones, with 86% occurring only once. Material: peripheral blood. These receptors all come from a woman in her seventies with acute or convalescent COVID-19.

The gene calls are TRBV2 and TRBJ1-1; 8 bases fit TRBD1. Germline trimming cut 5 bases from V and 11 bases from J; bases unmatched to any gene: 7. CDR1 SNHLY and CDR2 FYNNEI come from the germline V gene. The CDR3 is 12 residues long. Here the CDR3 reads CASSFRGPMAFF. The DNA of the CDR3 is TGTGCCAGCAGTTTCAGGGGGCCCATGGCTTTCTTT. The full variable domain, its missing parts supplied by reference TRBV2 and TRBJ1-1, is EPEVTQTPSHQVTQMGQEVILRCVPISNHLYFYWYRQILGQKVEFLVSFYNNEISEKSEIFDDQFSVERPDGSNFTLKIRSTKLEDSAMYFCASSFRGPMAFFGQGTRLTVV.

V and J are TRBV11-2 and TRBJ2-7; D not certain. The CDR3 totals 13 residues. Trimming removed 2 bases from V and 1 base from J, with 6 bases in between. Per germline, CDR1 SGHAT and CDR2 FQNNGV. CDR3 DNA: TGTGCCAGCAGCTTATTAAATTCCTACGAGCAGTACTTC. Protein sequence: CASSLLNSYEQYF.

CDR3: CASSQEGRTTNEKLFF. As DNA, the CDR3 is TGTGCCAGCAGCCAAGAGGGGAGAACAACTAATGAAAAACTGTTTTTT. V is TRBV3-1 (or the pseudogene TRBV3-2) and J is TRBJ1-4; D uncertain. Germline V gives CDR1 LGHDT, CDR2 YNNKEL (reference sequence). The V and J ends lost 0 bases and 0 bases respectively, with 8 bases between them. This CDR3 has 16 residues.

The rearrangement uses TRBV2 and TRBJ2-5; 10 bases agree with TRBD2. Germline CDR1 SNHLY, CDR2 FYNNEI. The CDR3 totals 16 residues. The ends lost 4 bases at V and 1 base at J; junction bases unmatched: 6. The CDR3 coding sequence is TGTGCCAGCAGTGTTGAAGCGGGGGGGCGCCAAGAGACCCAGTACTTC. As protein: CASSVEAGGRQETQYF.

CDR3 nucleotide sequence: TGTGCCACCAGTGATGGGGGACAGGGGCTCACAGATACGCAGTATTTT. Residues: CATSDGGQGLTDTQYF. This chain uses TRBV24-1 with TRBJ2-3; 10 bases line up with TRBD1. The CDR3 consists of 16 residues. The junction had 4 bases not matched to a gene; V was cut back by 3 bases and J by 2 bases. CDR1 is KGHDR, CDR2 SFDVKD, per germline.

The chain uses TRBV3-1 (or the pseudogene TRBV3-2) and TRBJ1-5; D unclear. The V and J ends lost 5 bases and 6 bases respectively, with 14 bases between them. The germline V gene has CDR1 LGHDT and CDR2 YNNKEL (reference sequence). The CDR3 covers 14 residues. CDR3 nucleotides: TGTGCCAGCAGCTACAGCCAAGGAGGTCAGCCCCAGCATTTT. Amino acids: CASSYSQGGQPQHF.

The chain carries TRBV5-1 and TRBJ2-7; TRBD2 aligns across 8 bases. There are 14 residues in the CDR3. Trimming took 0 bases from V and 3 from J; bases not matched to a gene: 2. Germline V gene data show CDR1 as SGHRS and CDR2 as YFSETQ. The DNA for the CDR3 is TGCGCCAGCAGCTTGGAGCGGGGGAACTACGAGCAGTACTTC. Translating gives CASSLERGNYEQYF.